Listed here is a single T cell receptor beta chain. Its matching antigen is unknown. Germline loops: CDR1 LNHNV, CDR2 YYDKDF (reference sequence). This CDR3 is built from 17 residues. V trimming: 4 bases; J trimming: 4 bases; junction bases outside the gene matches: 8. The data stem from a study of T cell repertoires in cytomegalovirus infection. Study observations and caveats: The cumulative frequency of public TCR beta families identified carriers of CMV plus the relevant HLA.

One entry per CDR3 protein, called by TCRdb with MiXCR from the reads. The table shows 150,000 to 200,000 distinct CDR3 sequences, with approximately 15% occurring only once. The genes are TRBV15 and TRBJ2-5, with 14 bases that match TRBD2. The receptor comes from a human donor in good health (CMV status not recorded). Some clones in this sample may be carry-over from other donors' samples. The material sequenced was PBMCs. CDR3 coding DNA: TGTGCCACCAGCAACGGCGCGACTAGCGGGAGGGTAGAGACCCAGTACTTC. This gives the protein CATSNGATSGRVETQYF.